This entry features one TCR beta chain sequence. This specimen belongs to a study of blood T cell repertoires in COVID-19. Study background: Sites across the United States, Italy and Spain contributed samples from acute and convalescent COVID-19. From T cells, B-cell-depleted T cells, or PBMCs came the material, which was cDNA or gDNA.

How the authors handled the data: The assay estimated nucleated cells by amplifying reference gene primers. TCRdb's table, derived via immunoSEQ multiplex PCR, lists solely in-frame clones and lacks some. V, J and clone size reflect that table, while D and trimming were determined from the DNA. The repertoire holds 85,000 to 110,000 clones, with approximately 84% as singletons. V shed 0 bases, J shed 3 bases, and the junction held 1 base outside the gene matches. This CDR3 comprises 15 residues. Germline-derived CDR1 and CDR2 are SGHRS and YFSETQ. Material: peripheral blood. This sequence originates from a human donor in a cohort sampled during active or convalescent COVID-19. V is TRBV5-1 and J is TRBJ1-3, with 9 bases fitting TRBD1. CDR3 sequence (DNA): TGCGCCAGCAGCTTGGGGACAGGGGATGGAAACACCATATATTTT. Its translation is CASSLGTGDGNTIYF.